This TCR beta chain was observed in a study of blood T cell repertoires in COVID-19. For the study at large: Material from acute and convalescent COVID-19 was sourced from the United States, Italy and Spain. Sample material is recorded as cDNA or gDNA derived from T cells, B-cell-depleted T cells, or PBMCs.

V was pared by 6 bases and J by 0 bases, with 20 bases between. The CDR3 sequence is 17 residues long. Germline V gene sequence: CDR1 SQVTM, CDR2 ANQGSEA. Enrolment of Seattle patients took place during active infection, and they were followed longitudinally. Original processing notes: Amplification with reference gene primers provided the estimates of nucleated cell counts. The protocol was immunoSEQ multiplex PCR, while the TCRdb copy is restricted to in-frame clones and leaves out a portion. Clone size and V and J calls were adopted from that table, with D and trimming inferred from the DNA. The data show fewer than 300,000 clones, about 86% seen once.

This chain connects TRBV29-1 to TRBJ2-2; tentatively, D is TRBD2 (6 bases). This receptor was taken from a person aged 70 to 79 with COVID-19, enrolled during active disease. Sequencing used peripheral blood. The CDR3 DNA follows: TGCAGCGTGAGCACGTTCGGGACTCACGCGAACACCGGGGAGCTGTTTTTT. This gives the protein CSVSTFGTHANTGELFF.